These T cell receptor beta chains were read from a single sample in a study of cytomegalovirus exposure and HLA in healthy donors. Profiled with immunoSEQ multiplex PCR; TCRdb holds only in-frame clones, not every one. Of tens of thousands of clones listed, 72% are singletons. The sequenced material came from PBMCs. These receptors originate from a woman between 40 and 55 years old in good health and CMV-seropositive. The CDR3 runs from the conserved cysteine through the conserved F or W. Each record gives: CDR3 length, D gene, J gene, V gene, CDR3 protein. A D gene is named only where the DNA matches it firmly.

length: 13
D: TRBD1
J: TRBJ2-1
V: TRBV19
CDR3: CASNPDRGREQFF

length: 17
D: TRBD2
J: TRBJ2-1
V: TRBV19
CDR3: CATQGPSGGTTYNEQFF

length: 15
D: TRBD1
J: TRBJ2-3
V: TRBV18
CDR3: CASSSRTGSTDTQYF

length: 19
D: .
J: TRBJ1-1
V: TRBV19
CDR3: CASSPGTGQWDLGGTEAFF

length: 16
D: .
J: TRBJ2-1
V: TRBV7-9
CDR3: CASSAYRSYSNNEQFF

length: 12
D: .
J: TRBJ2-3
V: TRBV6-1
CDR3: CASSATRGTQYF

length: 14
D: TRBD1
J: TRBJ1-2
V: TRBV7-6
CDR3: CASSVGQGNYGYTF

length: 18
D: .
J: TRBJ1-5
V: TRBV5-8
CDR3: CASSLEDSPVGSGQPQHF

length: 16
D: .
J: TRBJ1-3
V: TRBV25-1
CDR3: CASSQTGYRSGNTIYF

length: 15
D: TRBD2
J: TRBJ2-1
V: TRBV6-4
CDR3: CASSESGESYNEQFF

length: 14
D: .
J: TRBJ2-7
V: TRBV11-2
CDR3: CASSLVSGRWEQYF

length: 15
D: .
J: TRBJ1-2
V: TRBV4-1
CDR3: CASSQDVRGNYGYTF

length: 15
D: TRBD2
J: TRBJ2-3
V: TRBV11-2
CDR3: CASSFPRGGKDTQYF

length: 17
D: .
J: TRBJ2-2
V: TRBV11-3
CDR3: CASSLGGTLTNTGELFF

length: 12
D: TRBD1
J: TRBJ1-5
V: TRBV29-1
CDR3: CSVAGGDQPQHF

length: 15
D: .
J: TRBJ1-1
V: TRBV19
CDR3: CASSIAQGVGTEAFF

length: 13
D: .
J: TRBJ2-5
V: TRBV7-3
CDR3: CASSWHVEETQYF

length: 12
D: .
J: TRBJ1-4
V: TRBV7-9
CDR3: CSSSLVREKLFF

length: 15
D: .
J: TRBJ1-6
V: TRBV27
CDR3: CASSLSSGENSPLHF

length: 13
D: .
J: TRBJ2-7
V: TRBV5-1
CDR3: CASSRRQSYEQYF

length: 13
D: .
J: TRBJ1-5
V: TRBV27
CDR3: CASSPTGLGAQHF

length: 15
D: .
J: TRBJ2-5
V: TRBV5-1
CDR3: CASSSAGARGETQYF

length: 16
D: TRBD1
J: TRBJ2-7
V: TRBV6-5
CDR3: CASSYLSGTGVREQYF

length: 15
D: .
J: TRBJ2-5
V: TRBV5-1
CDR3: CASSAETQGREAQYF

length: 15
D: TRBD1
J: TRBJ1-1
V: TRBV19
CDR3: CASSRGTGLNTEAFF

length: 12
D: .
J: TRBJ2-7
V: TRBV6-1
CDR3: CAGADWGYEQYF

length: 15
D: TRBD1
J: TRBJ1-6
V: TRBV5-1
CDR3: CASSGGQGGDSPLHF

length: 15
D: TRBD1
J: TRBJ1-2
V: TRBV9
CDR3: CASSVEGTGGRGYTF

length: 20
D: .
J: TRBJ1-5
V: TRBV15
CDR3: CATSRPGKVLDRQSNQPQHF

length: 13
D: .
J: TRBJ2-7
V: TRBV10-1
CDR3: CASSPWSAGEQYF

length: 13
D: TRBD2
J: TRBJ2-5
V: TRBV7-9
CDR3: CATRTSEFNQQYF

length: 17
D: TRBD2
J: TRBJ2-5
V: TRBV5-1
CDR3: CASSSGLAGGRQETQYF

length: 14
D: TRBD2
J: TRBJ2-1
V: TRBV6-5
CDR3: CASSEIAGYNEQFF

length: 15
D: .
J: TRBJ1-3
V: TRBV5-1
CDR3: CASSLGGDSGNTIYF

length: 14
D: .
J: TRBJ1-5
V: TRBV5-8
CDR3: CASSLGDTNQPQHF

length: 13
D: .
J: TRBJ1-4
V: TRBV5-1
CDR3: CASRTGSNEKLFF

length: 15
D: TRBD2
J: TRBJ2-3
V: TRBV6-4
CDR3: CASSPRGGLTDTQYF

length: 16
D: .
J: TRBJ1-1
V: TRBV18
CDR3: CASSPAGVPRNTEAFF

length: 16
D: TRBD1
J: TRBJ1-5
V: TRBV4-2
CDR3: CASSQDVGQLYQPQHF

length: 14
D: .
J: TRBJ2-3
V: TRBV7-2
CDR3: CASSKPTSTDTQYF

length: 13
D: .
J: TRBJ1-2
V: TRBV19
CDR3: CASSKDNNYGYTF

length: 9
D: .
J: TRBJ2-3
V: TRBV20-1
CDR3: CSAGLLTYF

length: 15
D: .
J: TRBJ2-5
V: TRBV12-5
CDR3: CASGLGSGVVETQYF

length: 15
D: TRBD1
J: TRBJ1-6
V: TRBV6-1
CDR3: CASSGPWQGDSPLHF

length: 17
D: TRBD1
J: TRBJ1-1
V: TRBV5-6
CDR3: CASSLPLDRGRNTEAFF

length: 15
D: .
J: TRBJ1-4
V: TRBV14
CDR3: CASSRLQTTNEKLFF

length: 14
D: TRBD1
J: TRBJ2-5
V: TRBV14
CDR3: CASSQAQGKETQYF

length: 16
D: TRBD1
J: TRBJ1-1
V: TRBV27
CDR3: CASSRLYRGLNTEAFF

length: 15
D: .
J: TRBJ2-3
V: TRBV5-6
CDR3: CASSLGFGDWDTQYF

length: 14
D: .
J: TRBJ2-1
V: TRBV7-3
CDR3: CASSFGQGYNEQFF

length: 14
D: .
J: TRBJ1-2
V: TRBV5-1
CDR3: CASSFLTGNYGYTF

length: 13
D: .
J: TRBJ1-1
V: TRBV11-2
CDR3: CASSPQGKAEAFF

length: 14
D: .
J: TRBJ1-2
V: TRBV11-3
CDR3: CASSGDSLNYGYTF

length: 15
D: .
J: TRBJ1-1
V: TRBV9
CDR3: CASSVDGGGGTEAFF

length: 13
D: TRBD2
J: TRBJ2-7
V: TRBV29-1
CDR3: CSVGGGTSTKQYF

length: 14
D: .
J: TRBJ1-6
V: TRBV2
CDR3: CASRRAEANSPLHF

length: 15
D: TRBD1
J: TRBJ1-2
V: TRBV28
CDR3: CASSLGTAIDYGYTF